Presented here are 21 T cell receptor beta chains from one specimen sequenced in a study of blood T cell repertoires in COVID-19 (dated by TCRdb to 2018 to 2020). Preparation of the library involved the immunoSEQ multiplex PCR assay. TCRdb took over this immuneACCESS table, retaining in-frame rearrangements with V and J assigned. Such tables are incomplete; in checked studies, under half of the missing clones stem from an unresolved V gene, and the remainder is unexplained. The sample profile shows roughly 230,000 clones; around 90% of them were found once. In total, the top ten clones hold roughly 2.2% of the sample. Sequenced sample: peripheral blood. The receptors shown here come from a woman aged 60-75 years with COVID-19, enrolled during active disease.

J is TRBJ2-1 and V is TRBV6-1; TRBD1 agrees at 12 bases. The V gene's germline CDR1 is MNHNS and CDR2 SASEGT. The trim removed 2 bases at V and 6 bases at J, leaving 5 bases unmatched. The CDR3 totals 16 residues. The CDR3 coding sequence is TGTGCCAGCAGTGAAAGCGGGACAGGGGGCCTCAATGAGCAGTTCTTC. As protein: CASSESGTGGLNEQFF.

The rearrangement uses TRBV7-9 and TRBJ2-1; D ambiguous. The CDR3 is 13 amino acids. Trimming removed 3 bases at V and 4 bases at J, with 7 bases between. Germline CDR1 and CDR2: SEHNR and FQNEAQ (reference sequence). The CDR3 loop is CASSFWQYNEQFF. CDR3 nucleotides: TGTGCCAGCAGCTTTTGGCAGTACAATGAGCAGTTCTTC.

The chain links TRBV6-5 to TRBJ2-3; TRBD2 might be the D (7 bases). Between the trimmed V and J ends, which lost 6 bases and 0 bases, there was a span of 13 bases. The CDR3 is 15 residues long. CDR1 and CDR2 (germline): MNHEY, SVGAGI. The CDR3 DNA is TGTGCCAGCAGGGATGGGAGGGGGAGCACAGATACGCAGTATTTT. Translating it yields CASRDGRGSTDTQYF.

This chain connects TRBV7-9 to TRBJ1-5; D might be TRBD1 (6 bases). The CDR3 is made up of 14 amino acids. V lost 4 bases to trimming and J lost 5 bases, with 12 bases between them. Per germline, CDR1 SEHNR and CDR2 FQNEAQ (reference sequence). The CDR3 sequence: CASSSTGPYQPQHF. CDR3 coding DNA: TGTGCCAGCAGCTCTACAGGGCCCTATCAGCCCCAGCATTTT.

In nucleotides, the CDR3 is TGCGCCAGCACCCTGGGAGCGGGGGGCTCCTACAATGAGCAGTTCTTC. Its translation is CASTLGAGGSYNEQFF. The V call is TRBV5-1, the J call TRBJ2-1, with TRBD2 identical over 9 bases. Trimming removed 6 bases from V and 0 bases from J; junction bases left unmatched: 7. Germline V gives CDR1 SGHRS, CDR2 YFSETQ. The CDR3 sequence is 16 residues long.

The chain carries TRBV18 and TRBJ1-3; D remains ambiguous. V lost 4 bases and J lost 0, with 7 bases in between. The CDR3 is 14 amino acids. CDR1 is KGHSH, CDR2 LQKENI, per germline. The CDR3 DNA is TGTGCCAGCTCACTACAAGACTCTGGAAACACCATATATTTT. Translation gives CASSLQDSGNTIYF.

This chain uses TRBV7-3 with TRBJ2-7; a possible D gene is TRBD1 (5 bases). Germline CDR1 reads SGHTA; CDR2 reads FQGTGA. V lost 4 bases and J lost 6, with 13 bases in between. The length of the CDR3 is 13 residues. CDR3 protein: CASSSDSFGEQYF. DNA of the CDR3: TGTGCCAGCAGCTCCGACAGTTTTGGCGAGCAGTACTTC.

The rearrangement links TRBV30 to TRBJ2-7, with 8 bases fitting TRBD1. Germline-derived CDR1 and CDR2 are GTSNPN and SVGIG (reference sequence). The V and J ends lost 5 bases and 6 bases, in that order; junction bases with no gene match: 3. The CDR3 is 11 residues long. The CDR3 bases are TGTGCCTGGGAAACAGGGGGCGAGCAGTACTTC. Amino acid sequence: CAWETGGEQYF.

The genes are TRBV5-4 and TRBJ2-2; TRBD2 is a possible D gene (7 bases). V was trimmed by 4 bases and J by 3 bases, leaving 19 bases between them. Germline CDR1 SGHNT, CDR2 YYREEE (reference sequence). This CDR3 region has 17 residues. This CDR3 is CASSPSGGRIYTGELFF. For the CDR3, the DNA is TGTGCCAGCAGCCCTTCCGGGGGGCGGATTTACACCGGGGAGCTGTTTTTT. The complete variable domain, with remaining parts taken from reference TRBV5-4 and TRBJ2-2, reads ETGVTQSPTHLIKTRGQQVTLRCSSQSGHNTVSWYQQALGQGPQFIFQYYREEENGRGNFPPRFSGLQFPNYSSELNVNALELDDSALYLCASSPSGGRIYTGELFFGEGSRLTVL.

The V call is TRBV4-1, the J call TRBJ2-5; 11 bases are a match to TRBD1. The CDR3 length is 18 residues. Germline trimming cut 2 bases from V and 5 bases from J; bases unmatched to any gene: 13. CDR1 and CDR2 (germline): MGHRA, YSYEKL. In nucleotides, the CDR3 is TGCGCCAGCAGCCAAACCAGACCAGGACAGGGGGCGTATGAGACCCAGTACTTC. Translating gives CASSQTRPGQGAYETQYF.

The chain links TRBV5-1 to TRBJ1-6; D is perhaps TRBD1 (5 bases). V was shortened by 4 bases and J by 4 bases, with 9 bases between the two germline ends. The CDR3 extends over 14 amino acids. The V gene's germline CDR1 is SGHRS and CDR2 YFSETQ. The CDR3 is CASSQGPYNSPLHF. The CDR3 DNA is TGCGCCAGCAGCCAGGGCCCGTATAATTCACCCCTCCACTTT. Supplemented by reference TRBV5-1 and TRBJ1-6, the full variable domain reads KAGVTQTPRYLIKTRGQQVTLSCSPISGHRSVSWYQQTPGQGLQFLFEYFSETQRNKGNFPGRFSGRQFSNSRSEMNVSTLELGDSALYLCASSQGPYNSPLHFGNGTRLTVT.

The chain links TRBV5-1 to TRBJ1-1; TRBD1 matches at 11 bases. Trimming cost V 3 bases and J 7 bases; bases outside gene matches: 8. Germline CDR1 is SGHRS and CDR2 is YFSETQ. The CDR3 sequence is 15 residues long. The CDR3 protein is CASSYGQGAEGEAFF. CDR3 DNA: TGCGCCAGCAGCTACGGACAGGGGGCGGAGGGTGAAGCTTTCTTT.

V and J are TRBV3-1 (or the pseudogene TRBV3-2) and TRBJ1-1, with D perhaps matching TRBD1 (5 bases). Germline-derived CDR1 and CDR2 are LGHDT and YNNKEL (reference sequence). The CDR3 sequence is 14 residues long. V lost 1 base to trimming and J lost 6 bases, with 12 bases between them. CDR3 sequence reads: CASSQGGGTSEAFF. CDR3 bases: TGTGCCAGCAGCCAAGGGGGAGGGACCTCTGAAGCTTTCTTT.

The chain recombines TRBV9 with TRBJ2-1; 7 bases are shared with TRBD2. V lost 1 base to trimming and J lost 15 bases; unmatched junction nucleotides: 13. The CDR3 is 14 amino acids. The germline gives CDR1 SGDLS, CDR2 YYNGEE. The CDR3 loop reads CASSVTPSGGSSFF. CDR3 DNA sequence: TGTGCCAGCAGCGTAACTCCGTCGGGGGGTTCATCGTTCTTC.

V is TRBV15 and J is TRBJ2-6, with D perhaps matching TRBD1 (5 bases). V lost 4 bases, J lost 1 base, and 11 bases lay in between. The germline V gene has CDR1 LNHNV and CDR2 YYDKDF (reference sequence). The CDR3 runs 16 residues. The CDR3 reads CATSTGMLSGANVLTF. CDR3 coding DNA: TGTGCCACCAGCACAGGGATGCTTTCTGGGGCCAACGTCCTGACTTTC.

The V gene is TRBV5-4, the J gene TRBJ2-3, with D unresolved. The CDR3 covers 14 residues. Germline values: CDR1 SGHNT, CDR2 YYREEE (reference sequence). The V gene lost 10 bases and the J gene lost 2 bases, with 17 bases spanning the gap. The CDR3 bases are TGTGCCTTTTATTCAGGTTTGCACACAGATACGCAGTATTTT. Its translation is CAFYSGLHTDTQYF.

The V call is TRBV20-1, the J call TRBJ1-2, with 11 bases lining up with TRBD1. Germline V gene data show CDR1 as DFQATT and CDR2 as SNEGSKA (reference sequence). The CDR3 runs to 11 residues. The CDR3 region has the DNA TGCACCCCCGGGACAGGGGGTGGCTACACCTTC. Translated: CTPGTGGGYTF.

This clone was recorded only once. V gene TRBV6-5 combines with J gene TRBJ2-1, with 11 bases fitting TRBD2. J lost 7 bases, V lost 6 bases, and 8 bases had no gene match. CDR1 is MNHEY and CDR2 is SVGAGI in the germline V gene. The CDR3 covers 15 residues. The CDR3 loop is CASSLSGGVWNEQFF. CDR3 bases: TGTGCCAGCAGCCTTAGCGGGGGGGTTTGGAATGAGCAGTTCTTC.

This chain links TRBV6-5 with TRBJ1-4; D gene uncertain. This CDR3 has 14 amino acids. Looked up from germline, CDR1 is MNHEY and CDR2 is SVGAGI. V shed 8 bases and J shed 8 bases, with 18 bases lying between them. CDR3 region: CASRDGDLGEKLFF. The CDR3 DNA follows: TGTGCCAGCCGAGACGGGGATTTAGGGGAAAAACTGTTTTTT.

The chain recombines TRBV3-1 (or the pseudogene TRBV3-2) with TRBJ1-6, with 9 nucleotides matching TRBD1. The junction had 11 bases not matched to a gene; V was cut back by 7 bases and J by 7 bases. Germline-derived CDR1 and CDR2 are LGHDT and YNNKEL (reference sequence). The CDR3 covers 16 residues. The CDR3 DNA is TGTGCCAGCACCCAGGGGACAGGGTTAGGGAATTCACCCCTCCACTTT. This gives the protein CASTQGTGLGNSPLHF.

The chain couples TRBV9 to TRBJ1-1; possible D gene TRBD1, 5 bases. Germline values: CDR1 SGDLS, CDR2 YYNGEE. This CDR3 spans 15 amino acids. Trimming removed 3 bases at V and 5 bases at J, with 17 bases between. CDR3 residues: CASSALGGKGTEAFF. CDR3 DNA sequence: TGTGCCAGCAGCGCCCTTGGGGGGAAGGGAACTGAAGCTTTCTTT.